A selection of T cell receptor beta chains follows, all from one sample in a study of blood T cell repertoires in COVID-19. Only in-frame clones appear in the TCRdb table, and some are missing; sequencing was by immunoSEQ multiplex PCR. The sample carries under 250,000 clones, approximately 86% recorded once. Sequenced material: peripheral blood. All receptors derive from a woman aged 80 or over with acute or convalescent COVID-19. CDR3s include the opening cysteine and the closing phenylalanine or tryptophan. Fields, in order: clone size, J gene, D gene, V gene, CDR3 protein, CDR3 DNA. D genes are given only for firm matches. Rows may omit the clone size; those that give it use once, few, many or a size class.

few | TRBJ1-1 | NA | TRBV12-3/TRBV12-4 | CASSLSVNTEAFF | TGTGCCAGCAGTTTATCGGTGAACACTGAAGCTTTCTTT
NA | TRBJ1-5 | NA | TRBV6-1 | CASSDQNIGGFRNQPQHF | TGTGCCAGCAGTGACCAAAACATTGGGGGGTTTAGAAATCAGCCCCAGCATTTT
NA | TRBJ1-2 | TRBD1 | TRBV11-1 | CASSATTDRGGGYTF | TGTGCCAGCAGCGCAACCACGGACAGGGGTGGTGGCTACACCTTC
few | TRBJ2-3 | TRBD2 | TRBV6-5 | CASSYTLAGGTDTQYF | TGTGCCAGCAGTTACACGCTAGCGGGAGGCACAGATACGCAGTATTTT
NA | TRBJ2-1 | TRBD2 | TRBV28 | CASISASGRGEQFF | TGTGCCAGCATCTCCGCGTCTGGGAGGGGCGAGCAGTTCTTC
NA | TRBJ2-3 | NA | TRBV5-1 | CASSQAGSGNTQYF | TGCGCCAGCAGCCAGGCGGGGTCGGGAAATACGCAGTATTTT
NA | TRBJ2-7 | TRBD1 | TRBV6-2/TRBV6-3 | CASSLPTGVYEQYF | TGTGCCAGCAGCTTGCCGACAGGGGTCTACGAGCAGTACTTC
NA | TRBJ2-1 | TRBD2 | TRBV3-1/TRBV3-2 | CASSQQLAAYNEQFF | TGTGCCAGCAGCCAACAACTAGCGGCCTACAATGAGCAGTTCTTC
NA | TRBJ1-5 | TRBD1 | TRBV19 | CASSTQGAGQPQHF | TGTGCCAGTAGTACCCAGGGGGCAGGTCAGCCCCAGCATTTT
NA | TRBJ1-1 | NA | TRBV12-5 | CASGPRGMNTEAFF | TGTGCTAGTGGCCCCAGGGGCATGAACACTGAAGCTTTCTTT
NA | TRBJ2-2 | TRBD2 | TRBV11-2 | CASSSFLSGGAELFF | TGTGCCAGCAGCTCCTTCCTTAGCGGGGGGGCTGAGCTGTTTTTT
NA | TRBJ2-7 | NA | TRBV5-4 | CASSLAATGAYEQYF | TGTGCCAGCAGCTTGGCCGCGACAGGAGCCTACGAGCAGTACTTC
NA | TRBJ2-1 | TRBD2 | TRBV5-6 | CASSPGTNNYNEQFF | TGTGCCAGCAGCCCCGGGACTAACAATTACAATGAGCAGTTCTTC
NA | TRBJ2-3 | TRBD2 | TRBV6-4 | CASSDSFSGGRTDTQYF | TGTGCCAGCAGTGACTCGTTTAGCGGGGGGCGCACAGATACGCAGTATTTT
NA | TRBJ1-2 | TRBD1 | TRBV6-1 | CASSEKGQGGGYTF | TGTGCCAGCAGTGAAAAGGGACAGGGGGGTGGCTACACCTTC
few | TRBJ2-2 | NA | TRBV6-5 | CASQGGLGITGELFF | TGTGCCAGCCAGGGGGGACTAGGAATCACCGGGGAGCTGTTTTTT
NA | TRBJ2-3 | NA | TRBV7-8 | CASSPGLYTQYF | TGTGCCAGCAGCCCAGGGTTGTATACGCAGTATTTT
once | TRBJ1-1 | TRBD1 | TRBV29-1 | CSVMGQVNTEAFF | TGCAGCGTTATGGGACAGGTGAACACTGAAGCTTTCTTT
NA | TRBJ2-1 | TRBD2 | TRBV9 | CASSVGTSGGNEQFF | TGTGCCAGCAGCGTAGGGACTAGCGGGGGAAATGAGCAGTTCTTC
NA | TRBJ1-1 | NA | TRBV6-6 | CASSYRPEGVGAFF | TGTGCCAGCAGTTACCGCCCTGAGGGGGTCGGAGCTTTCTTT
NA | TRBJ1-2 | TRBD1 | TRBV28 | CAIRTGSGYGYTF | TGTGCCATACGGACAGGTAGCGGCTATGGCTACACCTTC
few | TRBJ1-6 | NA | TRBV2 | CASSSAENSPLHF | TGTGCCAGCAGTTCTGCGGAGAATTCACCCCTCCACTTT
NA | TRBJ1-2 | TRBD1 | TRBV9 | CASSEGQGGDGYTF | TGTGCCAGCAGCGAGGGACAGGGTGGAGATGGCTACACCTTC
NA | TRBJ2-1 | TRBD2 | TRBV7-8 | CASSRLAGGYDEQFF | TGTGCCAGCAGCCGACTAGCGGGGGGATACGATGAGCAGTTCTTC
NA | TRBJ2-3 | TRBD2 | TRBV7-3 | CASSFLAGGGTDTQYF | TGTGCCAGCAGCTTTCTAGCGGGGGGCGGCACAGATACGCAGTATTTT
NA | TRBJ2-1 | NA | TRBV10-3 | CAISLQGYNEQFF | TGTGCCATCAGTCTCCAGGGCTACAATGAGCAGTTCTTC
NA | TRBJ1-6 | TRBD1 | TRBV6-5 | CASSYGTEDSPLHF | TGTGCCAGCAGTTATGGGACAGAAGATTCACCCCTCCACTTT
NA | TRBJ1-4 | NA | TRBV19 | CASSTPGEKLFF | TGTGCCAGTAGTACCCCGGGGGAAAAACTGTTTTTT
NA | TRBJ2-5 | NA | TRBV7-9 | CASSTFGQPGETQYF | TGTGCCAGCAGCACCTTTGGACAACCCGGGGAGACCCAGTACTTC
NA | TRBJ1-1 | TRBD1 | TRBV5-6 | CASSSDRANTEAFF | TGTGCCAGCAGCAGTGACAGGGCCAACACTGAAGCTTTCTTT
NA | TRBJ2-3 | NA | TRBV7-9 | CASSLSPGTADTQYF | TGTGCCAGCAGCTTAAGTCCGGGGACTGCAGATACGCAGTATTTT
NA | TRBJ1-2 | NA | TRBV6-1 | CASSAYGQLSNYGYTF | TGTGCCAGCAGTGCCTACGGACAGCTTTCGAACTATGGCTACACCTTC
NA | TRBJ1-1 | TRBD1 | TRBV19 | CASSTGQGARPTLNTEAFF | TGTGCCAGTAGTACCGGACAGGGGGCTAGGCCGACCTTGAACACTGAAGCTTTCTTT
NA | TRBJ1-6 | NA | TRBV7-6 | CASSFGSSYNSPLHF | TGTGCCAGCAGCTTTGGGAGCTCCTATAATTCACCCCTCCACTTT
NA | TRBJ2-1 | NA | TRBV19 | CASIPGGGVNEQFF | TGTGCCAGTATCCCCGGTGGAGGGGTGAATGAGCAGTTCTTC